This paragraph covers one TCR beta chain sequence. What it recognizes is unknown. In the same sample, other DNA sequences code for this CDR3. Clones were read by immunoSEQ multiplex PCR, and TCRdb kept only the in-frame ones, dropping some. The sample holds approximately 150,000 clones, about 89% seen once. This sample is part of a study of T cell responses to AZD1222 COVID-19 vaccine. Study results and limitations: Clonal diversity was possibly underestimated, and the donors were mostly white British, with more females. The peak T cell response came first, and repertoires were sampled only after it.

After removal of 6 bases from V and 1 base from J, the junction contained 5 bases not matched to a gene. This CDR3 contains 14 residues. Germline V gene data show CDR1 as SGHTA and CDR2 as FQGNSA. Sequenced material: peripheral blood, taken 28 days after the second AZD1222 dose. The origin of this receptor is an adult who received the AZD1222 COVID-19 vaccine. The gene calls are TRBV7-2 and TRBJ1-2; 7 bases are a match to TRBD1. CDR3 bases: TGTGCCAGCAGTCGAGACAGGGTTAACTATGGCTACACCTTC. Protein sequence: CASSRDRVNYGYTF.